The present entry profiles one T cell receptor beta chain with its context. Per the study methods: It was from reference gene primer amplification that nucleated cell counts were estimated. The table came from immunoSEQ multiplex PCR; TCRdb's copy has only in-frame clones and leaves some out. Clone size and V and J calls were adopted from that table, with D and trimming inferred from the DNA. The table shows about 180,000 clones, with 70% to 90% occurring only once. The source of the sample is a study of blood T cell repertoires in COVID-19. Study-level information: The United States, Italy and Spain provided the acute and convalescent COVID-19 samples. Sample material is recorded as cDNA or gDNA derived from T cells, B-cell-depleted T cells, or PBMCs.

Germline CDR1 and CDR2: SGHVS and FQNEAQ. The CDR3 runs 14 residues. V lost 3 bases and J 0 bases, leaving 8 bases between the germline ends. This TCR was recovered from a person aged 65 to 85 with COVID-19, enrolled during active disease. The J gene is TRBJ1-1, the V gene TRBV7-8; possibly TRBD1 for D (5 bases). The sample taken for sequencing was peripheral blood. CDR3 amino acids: CASSLGRVNTEAFF. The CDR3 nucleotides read TGTGCCAGCAGCTTGGGCAGGGTGAACACTGAAGCTTTCTTT.